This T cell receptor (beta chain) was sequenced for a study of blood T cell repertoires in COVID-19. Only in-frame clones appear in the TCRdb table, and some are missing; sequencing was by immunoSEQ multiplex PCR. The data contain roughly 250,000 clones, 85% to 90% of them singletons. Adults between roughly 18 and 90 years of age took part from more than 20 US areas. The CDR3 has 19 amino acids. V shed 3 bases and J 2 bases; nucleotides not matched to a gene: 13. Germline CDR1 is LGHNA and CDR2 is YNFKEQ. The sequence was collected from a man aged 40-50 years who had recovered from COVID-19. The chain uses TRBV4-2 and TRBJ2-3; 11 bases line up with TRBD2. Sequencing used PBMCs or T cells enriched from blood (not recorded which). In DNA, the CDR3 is TGTGCCAGCAGCCACAAAATAACCGGGACTAGCGGAGTCACAGATACGCAGTATTTT. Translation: CASSHKITGTSGVTDTQYF.